These 25 T cell receptor beta chains originate from one sample sequenced in a study of cytomegalovirus exposure and HLA in healthy donors. The study ran its PCR with 60 Vbeta and 13 Jbeta primers. Assay: immunoSEQ multiplex PCR; the TCRdb copy retains only in-frame clones and omits some. The sample includes about 63,000 clones, about 76% of them seen just once. Sequencing was performed on PBMCs. The receptors here all came from a man aged 45-65 years in good health and CMV-seronegative.

The chain is built from TRBV9 and TRBJ2-3; 9 bases match TRBD1. Per germline, CDR1 SGDLS and CDR2 YYNGEE. V was pared by 4 bases and J by 3 bases, with 6 bases of the junction left unmatched. The CDR3 has 15 residues. The CDR3 loop reads CASSQQGQGTDTQYF. CDR3 coding DNA: TGTGCCAGCAGCCAGCAGGGACAGGGAACAGATACGCAGTATTTT.

This clone was seen a handful of times. The V and J genes are TRBV2 and TRBJ2-5, with D unresolved. The V end lost 3 bases, the J end lost 5 bases, and 7 bases lay between the germline ends. Germline CDR1 is SNHLY and CDR2 is FYNNEI. The CDR3 runs to 12 residues. CDR3 in amino acids: CASSETWETQYF. CDR3 DNA sequence: TGTGCCAGCAGTGAGACTTGGGAGACCCAGTACTTC.

The chain carries TRBV6-5 and TRBJ1-2; the D gene is possibly TRBD1 (5 bases). The CDR3 is 13 amino acids. The V end lost 5 bases, the J end lost 3 bases, and 10 bases lay between the germline ends. Germline V gene sequence: CDR1 MNHEY, CDR2 SVGAGI. The CDR3: CASSAQGDYGYTF. The CDR3 coding sequence is TGTGCCAGCAGTGCCCAGGGTGACTATGGCTACACCTTC.

The chain combines TRBV9 with TRBJ1-4, with D possibly being TRBD1 (5 bases). CDR1 is SGDLS, CDR2 YYNGEE, per germline. Trimming removed 0 bases at V and 6 bases at J, with 12 bases between. This CDR3 has 15 amino acids. The CDR3 here is CASSVEGEGYEKLFF. As DNA, the CDR3 is TGTGCCAGCAGCGTAGAAGGGGAGGGGTATGAAAAACTGTTTTTT.

V gene TRBV5-6 combines with J gene TRBJ1-4, with TRBD1 as a possible D gene (6 bases). The germline gives CDR1 SGHDT, CDR2 YYEEEE. This CDR3 has 17 residues. Trimming cost V 2 bases and J 1 base, with 15 bases left between them. CDR3 sequence (DNA): TGTGCCAGCAGCTTTGGGACCGGCAGGGGAACTAATGAAAAACTGTTTTTT. Its protein is CASSFGTGRGTNEKLFF. The complete variable domain, with remaining parts taken from reference TRBV5-6 and TRBJ1-4, reads DAGVTQSPTHLIKTRGQQVTLRCSPKSGHDTVSWYQQALGQGPQFIFQYYEEEERQRGNFPDRFSGHQFPNYSSELNVNALLLGDSALYLCASSFGTGRGTNEKLFFGSGTQLSVL.

This chain joins TRBV5-1 and TRBJ1-2; 11 bases agree with TRBD1. Trimming cost V 0 bases and J 7 bases; bases outside gene matches: 8. The CDR3 runs 16 residues. Germline assignment: CDR1 SGHRS and CDR2 YFSETQ. The CDR3 spells CASSLAFGQGAGGYTF. CDR3 coding DNA: TGCGCCAGCAGCTTGGCCTTTGGACAGGGGGCAGGTGGCTACACCTTC.

The chain recombines TRBV6-5 with TRBJ2-7, with a possible D match to TRBD1 (6 bases). The germline CDR1 and CDR2 sequences are MNHEY and SVGAGI. This CDR3 spans 15 amino acids. V lost 0 bases and J 9 bases, leaving 18 bases between the germline ends. CDR3 coding DNA: TGTGCCAGCAGTTACTCGTACAGGGAAAAGTCCGGGCAGTACTTC. This translates into CASSYSYREKSGQYF.

This chain links TRBV4-1 with TRBJ2-7; maybe TRBD1 (6 bases). The germline CDR1 and CDR2 sequences are MGHRA and YSYEKL. Trimming took off 1 base at V and 3 bases at J, with 13 bases between the two ends. This CDR3 spans 15 amino acids. CDR3 sequence (DNA): TGCGCCAGCAGCCAAGTCGCAGGGGTTTACTACGAGCAGTACTTC. Translated, it gives CASSQVAGVYYEQYF.

The gene calls are TRBV5-4 and TRBJ1-5, with a weak D call TRBD1 (6 bases). The CDR3 sequence is 14 residues long. Trimming pared 4 bases from V and 4 bases from J, leaving 12 bases between. Germline-derived CDR1 and CDR2 are SGHNT and YYREEE (reference sequence). The CDR3 here is CASSREGGNQPQHF. The DNA of the CDR3 is TGTGCCAGCAGCAGGGAGGGGGGGAATCAGCCCCAGCATTTT.

There are a few counts of this clone. V gene TRBV4-2 combines with J gene TRBJ1-1, with D possibly matching TRBD1 (5 bases). The germline V gene has CDR1 LGHNA and CDR2 YNFKEQ. V was shortened by 0 bases and J by 4 bases, with 12 bases between the two germline ends. The CDR3 spans 15 residues. The CDR3 here is CASSQDLADSTEAFF. Here the CDR3 DNA reads TGTGCCAGCAGCCAAGATTTGGCCGACAGCACTGAAGCTTTCTTT.

The chain has TRBV9 and TRBJ2-5; D may be TRBD2 (7 bases). CDR1 and CDR2 from the germline V gene are SGDLS and YYNGEE. The V end lost 0 bases, the J end lost 4 bases, and 19 bases lay between the germline ends. This CDR3 contains 17 residues. Written as DNA, the CDR3 is TGTGCCAGCAGCGTAGTAGTGGGAGGCGGGGGCCTAGAGACCCAGTACTTC. The encoded protein is CASSVVVGGGGLETQYF.

V and J are TRBV5-6 and TRBJ1-6; the D gene is possibly TRBD1 (6 bases). The CDR3 has 15 residues. Germline CDR1 reads SGHDT; CDR2 reads YYEEEE. V dropped 3 bases and J dropped 7 bases, with 14 bases sitting between them. DNA of the CDR3: TGTGCCAGCAGCTGGACGGGACAACTGAATTCACCCCTCCACTTT. This gives the protein CASSWTGQLNSPLHF.

The V gene is TRBV2, the J gene TRBJ2-3; D possibly corresponds to TRBD2 (5 bases). The CDR3 spans 13 residues. The ends were cut back, 6 bases at V and 1 base at J, with 8 bases in the middle. The germline gives CDR1 SNHLY, CDR2 FYNNEI. CDR3 in amino acids: CASSAGGTDTQYF. The DNA of the CDR3 is TGTGCCAGCAGCGCCGGGGGCACAGATACGCAGTATTTT.

In DNA, the CDR3 is TGTGCCATCAGTGAGACCGGGACAGGGGCCGCCGGGGAGCTGTTTTTT. Protein: CAISETGTGAAGELFF. The rearrangement uses TRBV10-3 and TRBJ2-2, with TRBD1 matching over 10 bases. The CDR3 totals 16 residues. From germline, CDR1 is ENHRY and CDR2 SYGVKD. With V trimmed by 2 bases and J by 6 bases, 6 bases remained unmatched.

This chain joins TRBV6-5 and TRBJ2-5; tentatively, D is TRBD1 (6 bases). Judging by the DNA end, TRBJ2-7 fits better; the J call may be wrong. CDR3 length: 14 residues. Germline values: CDR1 MNHEY, CDR2 SVGAGI. CDR3: CASSPGTFGYEQYF. The DNA for the CDR3 is TGTGCCAGCAGCCCCGGGACATTCGGGTACGAGCAGTACTTC.

The chain employs TRBV19 and TRBJ1-2; 9 bases align to TRBD1. V trimming: 4 bases; J trimming: 3 bases; junction bases outside the gene matches: 6. Germline V gene lookup returns CDR1 LNHDA and CDR2 SQIVND (reference sequence). The CDR3 is 15 residues long. CDR3 sequence (DNA): TGTGCCAGTAGTACCCGGACAGGGGCTGACTATGGCTACACCTTC. It is translated as CASSTRTGADYGYTF. Supplemented by reference TRBV19 and TRBJ1-2, the full variable domain reads DGGITQSPKYLFRKEGQNVTLSCEQNLNHDAMYWYRQDPGQGLRLIYYSQIVNDFQKGDIAEGYSVSREKKESFPLTVTSAQKNPTAFYLCASSTRTGADYGYTFGSGTRLTVV.

This clone was observed a handful of times. The V gene is TRBV6-5, the J gene TRBJ1-5; D remains unclear. CDR3 length: 13 amino acids. The V end lost 6 bases, the J end lost 0 bases, and 6 bases lay between the germline ends. From germline, CDR1 is MNHEY and CDR2 SVGAGI. The CDR3 spells CASRADSNQPQHF. CDR3 coding DNA: TGTGCCAGCAGGGCGGATAGCAATCAGCCCCAGCATTTT.

The V call is TRBV4-1, the J call TRBJ1-6; 8 bases fit TRBD1. This CDR3 region has 18 residues. The V and J ends lost 3 bases and 5 bases, in that order; junction bases with no gene match: 12. Germline lookup yields CDR1 MGHRA and CDR2 YSYEKL. The CDR3 DNA reads as TGCGCCAGCAGCCAGTCCCTCCCGGGACAGGCTCATAATTCACCCCTCCACTTT. Protein: CASSQSLPGQAHNSPLHF.

The chain combines TRBV30 with TRBJ1-5; D might be TRBD1 (5 bases). This CDR3 spans 14 amino acids. Germline CDR1 GTSNPN, CDR2 SVGIG (reference sequence). The CDR3 DNA sequence: TGTGCTCACGGCGGGGGTCATGGCAATCAGCCCCAGCATTTT. This translates into CAHGGGHGNQPQHF.

This clone was observed a handful of times. The V gene is TRBV2, the J gene TRBJ1-1; D perhaps matches TRBD1 (6 bases). Germline lookup yields CDR1 SNHLY and CDR2 FYNNEI. The ends were cut back, 5 bases at V and 2 bases at J, with 15 bases in the middle. The CDR3 sequence is 15 residues long. Here the CDR3 reads CASSSLLGANTEAFF. As DNA, the CDR3 is TGTGCCAGCAGTAGCCTCTTGGGGGCCAACACTGAAGCTTTCTTT.

The CDR3 DNA is TGTGCCTGGAGTTTAGAGGAGGGTCAGCCCCAGCATTTT. It is translated as CAWSLEEGQPQHF. This chain connects TRBV30 to TRBJ1-5, with no clear D. V lost 2 bases and J 6 bases, leaving 11 bases between the germline ends. The length of the CDR3 is 13 residues. CDR1 is GTSNPN and CDR2 is SVGIG in the germline V gene (reference sequence).

The rearrangement links TRBV5-6 to TRBJ2-1; 13 bases match TRBD2. Trimming took 4 bases from V and 1 from J; bases not matched to a gene: 8. Germline V gives CDR1 SGHDT, CDR2 YYEEEE. This CDR3 is 18 amino acids long. The chain's CDR3 is CASSKRLAGGRSYNEQFF. CDR3 sequence (DNA): TGTGCCAGCAGCAAGCGACTAGCGGGGGGACGGTCCTACAATGAGCAGTTCTTC. The full variable domain, with the rest looked up from reference TRBV5-6 and TRBJ2-1, is DAGVTQSPTHLIKTRGQQVTLRCSPKSGHDTVSWYQQALGQGPQFIFQYYEEEERQRGNFPDRFSGHQFPNYSSELNVNALLLGDSALYLCASSKRLAGGRSYNEQFFGPGTRLTVL.

The rearrangement uses TRBV27 and TRBJ2-1; the match to TRBD1 covers 7 bases. Looked up from germline, CDR1 is MNHEY and CDR2 is SMNVEV (reference sequence). J lost 0 bases, V lost 5 bases, and 7 bases had no gene match. There are 16 residues in the CDR3. The CDR3 loop is CASSTGAPSSYNEQFF. CDR3 nucleotides: TGTGCCAGCAGTACAGGGGCCCCGAGCTCCTACAATGAGCAGTTCTTC.

This clone was seen a handful of times. The chain couples TRBV7-3 to TRBJ2-1; 7 bases are a match to TRBD1. Germline V CDR1 and CDR2: SGHTA, FQGTGA. J lost 0 bases, V lost 8 bases, and 7 bases had no gene match. The CDR3 is made up of 15 amino acids. CDR3 DNA sequence: TGTGCCAGCGCCTCGAGGGACAGCTCCTACAATGAGCAGTTCTTC. Encoded protein: CASASRDSSYNEQFF. Filled out from reference TRBV7-3 and TRBJ2-1, the complete variable domain reads GAGVSQTPSNKVTEKGKYVELRCDPISGHTALYWYRQSLGQGPEFLIYFQGTGAADDSGLPNDRFFAVRPEGSVSTLKIQRTERGDSAVYLCASASRDSSYNEQFFGPGTRLTVL.

Concerning this clone: The sample has other DNA sequences that encode this CDR3 too. V gene TRBV5-1 combines with J gene TRBJ2-5, with TRBD2 matching 8 bases. J was trimmed by 2 bases and V by 3 bases; bases with no gene match: 3. CDR3 length equals 14 residues. Germline values: CDR1 SGHRS, CDR2 YFSETQ. The CDR3 protein is CASSSGGPQETQYF. The CDR3 DNA sequence: TGCGCCAGCAGCTCGGGAGGGCCTCAAGAGACCCAGTACTTC.